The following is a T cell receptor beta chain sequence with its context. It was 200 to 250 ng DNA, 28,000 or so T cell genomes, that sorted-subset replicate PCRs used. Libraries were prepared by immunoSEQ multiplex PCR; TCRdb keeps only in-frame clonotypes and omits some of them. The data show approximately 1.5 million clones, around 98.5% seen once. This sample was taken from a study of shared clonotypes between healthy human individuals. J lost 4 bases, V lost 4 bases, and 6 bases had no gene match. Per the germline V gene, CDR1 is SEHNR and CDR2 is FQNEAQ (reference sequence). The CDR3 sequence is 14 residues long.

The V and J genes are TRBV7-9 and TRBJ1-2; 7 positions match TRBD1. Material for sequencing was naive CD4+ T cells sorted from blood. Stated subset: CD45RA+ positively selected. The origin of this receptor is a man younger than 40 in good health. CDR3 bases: TGTGCCAGCAGCTCGGGGACAGAGGCCTATGGCTACACCTTC. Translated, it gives CASSSGTEAYGYTF.